These 9 T cell receptor beta chains originate from one sample sequenced in a study of CXCR3-negative and CXCR3-positive naive CD8 T cells. The TRB cDNA libraries were prepared by 5' RACE with UMI labels. From the 5' RACE reads, TCRdb lists one entry per CDR3 protein and no DNA. The sample includes about 130,000 distinct CDR3 sequences. Antigen specificity for these receptors is unknown. Study results and caveats: In CXCR3-positive naive cells, the TRB CDR3s were more hydrophobic than in CXCR3-negative naive cells.

Sequencing used naive CXCR3+ CD8+ T cells from blood. Indicated subset: CD45RO-CCR7+CD27+CD95- naive CD8+ T cells expressing CXCR3 (TNR3+). The receptors come from a human donor in good health. Some clones in this sample may be carry-over from other donors' samples.

This chain joins TRBV11-2 and TRBJ2-5. CDR1 SGHAT and CDR2 FQNNGV come from the germline V gene. The CDR3 sequence is 13 residues long. CDR3: CASSLEVQETQYF.

J is TRBJ1-2 and V is TRBV11-2. The germline V gene encodes CDR1 SGHAT and CDR2 FQNNGV. CDR3 length: 13 amino acids. The CDR3: CASSSDNGYGYTF.

This chain links TRBV4-3 with TRBJ1-5; TCRdb's D call of TRBD1 is untestable without DNA. The CDR3 totals 15 residues. Germline loops: CDR1 LGHNA, CDR2 YSLEER. The CDR3 protein is CASSQDRTGNQPQHF.

This CDR3 reads CSVESRGTNTGELFF. The chain combines TRBV29-1 with TRBJ2-2; TCRdb names TRBD1, which stays unverified in the absence of DNA. CDR3 length: 15 residues. Germline assignment: CDR1 SQVTM and CDR2 ANQGSEA.

V is TRBV27 and J is TRBJ2-2; the TCRdb D gene call, TRBD2, has no DNA to confirm it. This CDR3 contains 13 residues. The germline V gene encodes CDR1 MNHEY and CDR2 SMNVEV (reference sequence). The chain's CDR3 is CASSLLAGAELFF.

The J gene is TRBJ1-1, the V gene TRBV3-1; checking the TCRdb D call of TRBD1 is not possible without DNA. The CDR3 runs to 12 residues. CDR1 is LGHDT and CDR2 is YNNKEL in the germline V gene (reference sequence). The CDR3 loop reads CASSIGAAEAFF. The entire variable domain, with the rest obtained from reference TRBV3-1 and TRBJ1-1, is as follows: DTAVSQTPKYLVTQMGNDKSIKCEQNLGHDTMYWYKQDSKKFLKIMFSYNNKELIINETVPNRFSPKSPDKAHLNLHINSLELGDSAVYFCASSIGAAEAFFGQGTRLTVV.

This chain uses TRBV5-8 with TRBJ2-1. CDR3 length: 15 amino acids. The germline V gene encodes CDR1 SGHTS and CDR2 YDEGEE. The chain's CDR3 is CASSLSRSSYNEQFF.

The chain has TRBV4-3 and TRBJ2-3; the D call from TCRdb, TRBD2, cannot be confirmed without DNA. The germline CDR1 and CDR2 sequences are LGHNA and YSLEER. The CDR3 sequence is 16 residues long. This CDR3 reads CASSQDLAGLTDTQYF.

The CDR3 here is CATSNEGGNEQYF. The chain is built from TRBV15 and TRBJ2-7; TCRdb gives TRBD1 as the D gene, but with no DNA this cannot be confirmed. Germline CDR1 and CDR2: LNHNV and YYDKDF (reference sequence). There are 13 residues in the CDR3. Full variable domain (outside the CDR3, taken from reference TRBV15 and TRBJ2-7): DAMVIQNPRYQVTQFGKPVTLSCSQTLNHNVMYWYQQKSSQAPKLLFHYYDKDFNNEADTPDNFQSRRPNTSFCFLDIRSPGLGDTAMYLCATSNEGGNEQYFGPGTRLTVT.